The entry below describes one T cell receptor (beta chain). Its matching antigen is unknown. The read terminates 3 residues ahead of where the CDR3 ends, so the germline J gene completes it. The CDR3 covers 13 residues. CDR1 and CDR2 from the germline V gene are DFQATT and SNEGSKA (reference sequence). Germline trimming cut 7 bases from V and 0 bases from J; bases unmatched to any gene: 6. These data come from a study of Tregs in tolerant kidney transplant recipients. Study-level background: Mixed chimerism was transient after nonmyeloablative marrow transplants from related graft donors. Study-wide results and caveats: Biological reproducibility was not directly addressed in this study.

TCRdb's copy holds only in-frame clones and misses some; the assay was immunoSEQ multiplex PCR. The sample spans approximately 49,000 clones; the ten largest clones claim 0.7% to 0.95%. The rearrangement uses TRBV20-1 and TRBJ2-7; 7 bases map to TRBD2. The source was CD4+ T cells from blood, collected before the transplant. This TCR came from a human donor who received a combined kidney and bone marrow transplant. CDR3: CSVSGEISYEQYF. The covered CDR3 bases are TGCAGTGTGAGCGGGGAGATCTCCTACGAG.